This entry lists 5 T cell receptor beta chains sequenced from one sample in a study of CD8 T cells in ankylosing spondylitis. TCRdb passed the 5' RACE reads through MiXCR, listing each CDR3 protein once. The sample contains tens of thousands of distinct CDR3 sequences, approximately 15% of which appear only once. The sequenced sample was blood. Receptors were obtained from a male donor with ankylosing spondylitis or in good health (not recorded which).

The CDR3 bases are TGCGCCAGCAGCCTCTCGGGGGGAACTAGCACAGATACGCAGTATTTT. It codes for CASSLSGGTSTDTQYF. V and J are TRBV5-1 and TRBJ2-3; 7 bases align to TRBD2. CDR3 length: 16 residues. CDR1 is SGHRS, CDR2 YFSETQ, per germline. Trimming cost V 4 bases and J 0 bases; bases outside gene matches: 8.

This clonotype was counted only a few times. The V call is TRBV21-1, the J call TRBJ2-2; TRBD1, the table's D call, lacks a check against the DNA. TRBV21-1 is given as a pseudogene. CDR3 length equals 15 residues. CDR3 region: CASKRDRVNTGELFF. For the CDR3, the DNA is TGTGCCAGCAAGCGGGACAGGGTTAACACCGGGGAGCTGTTTTTT.

This chain links TRBV7-2 with TRBJ2-3; 7 bases are shared with TRBD2. The CDR3 is 14 amino acids. The trim removed 5 bases at V and 0 bases at J, leaving 2 bases unmatched. Germline V gene lookup returns CDR1 SGHTA and CDR2 FQGNSA. The CDR3 reads CASSPGLSTDTQYF. DNA of the CDR3: TGTGCCAGCAGCCCGGGACTAAGCACAGATACGCAGTATTTT.

The chain joins TRBV3-1 to TRBJ2-2; 13 bases map to TRBD2. From germline, CDR1 is LGHDT and CDR2 YNNKEL (reference sequence). Germline trimming cut 3 bases from V and 5 bases from J; bases unmatched to any gene: 6. The CDR3 is made up of 17 amino acids. The CDR3: CASSHPKGLAGTGELFF. For the CDR3, the DNA is TGTGCCAGCAGCCATCCCAAGGGACTAGCGGGAACCGGGGAGCTGTTTTTT.

The chain recombines TRBV28 with TRBJ2-2, with no clear D. The CDR3 has 15 residues. Germline lookup yields CDR1 MDHEN and CDR2 SYDVKM. Trimming removed 3 bases from V and 0 bases from J, with 8 bases in between. DNA of the CDR3: TGTGCCAGCAGTTTTGGGTCTTCGAACACCGGGGAGCTGTTTTTT. Translating gives CASSFGSSNTGELFF.